Here is one T cell receptor (beta chain) with its context. What it binds is unknown. Mismatch with germline at one junction end may stem from a read error. Time point noted: patch test 2, 6 weeks after DPC sensitization. The treatment: therapeutic diphenylcyclopropenone sensitization with weekly scalp DPC. Alopecia patients deemed DPC-suitable, aged 18 to 70, excluding pregnancy. The data belong to a study of human T cells and chemical hapten exposure. Overall study context: The patch tests put 0.01% DPC on the skin of the upper back and were read 6 days later. General study findings and limits: Expanded TCRs created a significantly greater count of big CDR3 similarity clusters than controls did. As patch test score rose, PT1 expanded TCR counts tended to rise as well.

TCRdb re-derived calls from the RACE reads in MiXCR, one entry per CDR3 protein. The table shows about 82,000 distinct CDR3 sequences, with about 6.6% occurring only once. Germline CDR1 and CDR2: SSHAT and FNYEAQ (reference sequence). The CDR3 spans 19 residues. Sequences were derived from whole blood, sampled in connection with sensitization to the hapten diphenylcyclopropenone (DPC). V gene TRBV7-7 combines with J gene TRBJ2-5; 7 bases line up with TRBD2. The TCR originated in a woman aged 25 to 39 with alopecia areata. Some clones in this sample may be carry-over from other donors' samples. The CDR3 loop reads CASSRTTRLGGGGGETQYF. DNA of the CDR3: TGTGCTAGCAGCCGAACGACCCGGCTGGGAGGCGGGGGAGGAGAGACCCAGTACTTC. The full variable domain, in which reference TRBV7-7 and TRBJ2-5 provide the parts outside the CDR3, is GAGVSQSPRYKVTKRGQDVTLRCDPISSHATLYWYQQALGQGPEFLTYFNYEAQPDKSGLPSDRFSAERPEGSISTLTIQRTEQRDSAMYRCASSRTTRLGGGGGETQYFGPGTRLLVL.